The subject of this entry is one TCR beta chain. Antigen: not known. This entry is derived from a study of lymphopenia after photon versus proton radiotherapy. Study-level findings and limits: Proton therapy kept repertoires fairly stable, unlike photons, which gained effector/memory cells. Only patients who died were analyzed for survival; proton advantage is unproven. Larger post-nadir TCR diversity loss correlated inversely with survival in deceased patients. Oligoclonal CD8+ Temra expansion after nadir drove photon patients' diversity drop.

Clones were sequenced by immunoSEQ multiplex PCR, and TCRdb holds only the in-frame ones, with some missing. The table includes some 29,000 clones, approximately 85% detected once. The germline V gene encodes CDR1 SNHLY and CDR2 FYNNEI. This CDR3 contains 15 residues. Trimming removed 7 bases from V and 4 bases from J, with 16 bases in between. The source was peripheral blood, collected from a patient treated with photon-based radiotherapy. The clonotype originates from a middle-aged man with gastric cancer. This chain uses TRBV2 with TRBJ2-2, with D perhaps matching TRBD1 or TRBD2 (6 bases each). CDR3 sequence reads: CASNRLGGTTGELFF. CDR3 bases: TGTGCCAGCAATCGATTAGGGGGGACCACCGGGGAGCTGTTTTTT.